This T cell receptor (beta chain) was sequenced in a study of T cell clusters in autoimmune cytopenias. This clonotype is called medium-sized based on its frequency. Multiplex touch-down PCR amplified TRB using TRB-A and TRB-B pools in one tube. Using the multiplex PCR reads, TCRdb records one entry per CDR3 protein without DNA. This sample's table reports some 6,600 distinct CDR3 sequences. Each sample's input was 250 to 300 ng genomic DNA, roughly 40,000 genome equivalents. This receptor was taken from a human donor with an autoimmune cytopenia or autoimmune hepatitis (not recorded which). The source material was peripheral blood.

CDR3 amino acids: CASSSSADTQYF. The genes are TRBV27 and TRBJ2-3. Germline assignment: CDR1 MNHEY and CDR2 SMNVEV (reference sequence). There are 12 residues in the CDR3.